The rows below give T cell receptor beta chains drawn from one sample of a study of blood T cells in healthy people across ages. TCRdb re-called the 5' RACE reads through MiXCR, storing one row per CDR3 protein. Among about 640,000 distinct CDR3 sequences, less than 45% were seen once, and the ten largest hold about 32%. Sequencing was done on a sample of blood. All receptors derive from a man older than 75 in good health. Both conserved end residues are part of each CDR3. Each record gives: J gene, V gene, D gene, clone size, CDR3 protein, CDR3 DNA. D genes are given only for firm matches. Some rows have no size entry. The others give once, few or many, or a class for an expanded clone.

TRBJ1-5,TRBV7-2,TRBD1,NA,CASSLDRGFHQPQHF,TGTGCCAGCAGCTTGGACAGGGGATTCCATCAGCCCCAGCATTTT
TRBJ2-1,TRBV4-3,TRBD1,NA,CASSHAAGTGAPNEQFF,TGCGCCAGCAGCCATGCGGCGGGGACAGGGGCGCCCAATGAGCAGTTCTTC
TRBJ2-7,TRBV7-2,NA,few,CASSLVPEGEQYF,TGTGCCAGCAGCTTAGTCCCGGAGGGCGAGCAGTACTTC
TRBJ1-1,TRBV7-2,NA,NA,CASRLGRLNTEAFF,TGTGCCAGCAGGTTGGGACGGCTGAACACTGAAGCTTTCTTT
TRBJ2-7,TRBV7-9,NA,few,CASSLPLAGYEQYF,TGTGCCAGCAGCTTACCACTAGCAGGGTACGAGCAGTACTTC
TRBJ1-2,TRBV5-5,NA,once,CASSGWDSSSYGYTF,TGTGCCAGCAGCGGATGGGACTCCTCGAGCTATGGCTACACCTTC
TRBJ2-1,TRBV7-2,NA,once,CASSFGSPGVNEQFF,TGTGCCAGCAGCTTTGGGTCCCCAGGGGTCAATGAGCAGTTCTTC
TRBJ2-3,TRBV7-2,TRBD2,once,CASSLQHGGSTVGTQYF,TGTGCCAGCAGCCTACAGCATGGCGGGAGTACAGTAGGTACGCAGTATTTT
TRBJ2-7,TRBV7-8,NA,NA,CASSLIVGTYEQYF,TGTGCCAGCAGCCTCATAGTTGGCACCTACGAGCAGTACTTC
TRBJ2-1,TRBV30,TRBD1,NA,CAWTFRGYEQFF,TGTGCCTGGACCTTCAGGGGGTATGAGCAGTTCTTC
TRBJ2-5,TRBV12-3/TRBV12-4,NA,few,CASSQIIGEQYF,TGTGCCAGCAGTCAAATTATAGGGGAGCAGTACTTC
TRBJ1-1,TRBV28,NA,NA,CASSLGVVLNTEAFF,TGTGCCAGCAGCCTGGGGGTAGTTTTGAACACTGAAGCTTTCTTT
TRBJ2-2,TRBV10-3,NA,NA,CAIRVGAGDTGELFF,TGTGCCATCAGAGTCGGGGCAGGGGACACCGGGGAGCTGTTTTTT
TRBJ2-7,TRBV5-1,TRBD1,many,CASSPPGQGTYEQYF,TGTGCCAGCAGTCCCCCCGGACAGGGAACCTACGAGCAGTACTTC
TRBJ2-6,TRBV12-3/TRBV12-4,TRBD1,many,CASSSTGAGANVLTF,TGTGCCAGCAGTTCCACAGGGGCTGGGGCCAACGTCCTGACTTTC
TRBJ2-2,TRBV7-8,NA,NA,CASSMSGSDTGELFF,TGTGCCAGCAGCATGAGCGGGTCGGACACCGGGGAGCTGTTTTTT
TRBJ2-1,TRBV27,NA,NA,CASSFWGQGSNEQFF,TGTGCCAGCAGTTTTTGGGGGCAGGGGTCCAATGAGCAGTTCTTC
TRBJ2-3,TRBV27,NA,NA,CASSLRRLASSTDAQYF,TGTGCCAGCAGTTTAAGGCGGCTTGCCTCTAGCACAGATGCGCAGTATTTT
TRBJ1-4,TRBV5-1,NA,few,CASSLTYTVEKLFF,TGCGCCAGCAGCTTGACGTATACAGTGGAAAAACTGTTTTTT
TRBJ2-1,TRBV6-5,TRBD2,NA,CASRPGLAVPYNEQFF,TGTGCCAGCAGGCCCGGACTAGCGGTCCCCTACAATGAGCAGTTCTTC
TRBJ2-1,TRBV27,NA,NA,CASRPGTRNEQFF,TGTGCCAGCCGGCCAGGGACCAGGAATGAGCAGTTCTTC
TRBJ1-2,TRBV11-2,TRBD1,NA,CASSLRTGTTNYGYTF,TGTGCCAGCAGCTTACGGACAGGGACGACTAACTATGGCTACACCTTC
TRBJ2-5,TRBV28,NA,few,CASSLSQGTRWAQYF,TGTGCCAGCAGTTTGTCACAGGGTACCCGTTGGGCCCAGTACTTC
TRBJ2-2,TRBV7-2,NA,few,CASSLRTDANTGELFF,TGTGCCAGCAGCTTACGAACGGACGCGAACACCGGGGAGCTGTTTTTT
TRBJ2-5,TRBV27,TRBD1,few,CASSLTGTGETQYF,TGTGCCAGCAGTTTGACCGGGACAGGGGAGACCCAGTACTTC
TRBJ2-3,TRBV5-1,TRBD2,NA,CVSSTWTSGGITDTQYF,TGCGTCAGCAGCACGTGGACTAGCGGGGGAATAACAGATACGCAGTATTTT
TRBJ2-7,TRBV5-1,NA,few,CASSLVSSTEQYF,TGCGCCAGCAGCTTGGTGAGTTCAACAGAGCAGTACTTC
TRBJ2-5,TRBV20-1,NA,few,CSAKGISALNNEQYF,TGCAGTGCTAAAGGTATTAGCGCCTTAAACAATGAGCAGTACTTC
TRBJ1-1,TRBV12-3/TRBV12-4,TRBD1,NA,CASNGGGGSTEAFF,TGTGCCAGCAATGGAGGGGGCGGGAGCACTGAAGCTTTCTTT
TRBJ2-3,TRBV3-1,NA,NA,CASSQAGRGSVGDTQYF,TGTGCCAGCAGCCAAGCTGGGCGGGGCTCAGTTGGAGATACGCAGTATTTT
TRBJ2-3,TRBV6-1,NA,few,CASNLHGVDTDTQYF,TGTGCCAGCAACCTCCATGGGGTCGACACAGATACGCAGTATTTT
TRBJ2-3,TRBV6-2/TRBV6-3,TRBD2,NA,CASTQRGDPLHRYF,TGTGCCAGCACGCAGCGGGGGGATCCTCTCCACAGGTATTTT
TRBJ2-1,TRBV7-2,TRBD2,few,CASSPQGLAGDPRQFF,TGTGCCAGCAGCCCTCAAGGACTAGCGGGAGATCCCCGGCAGTTCTTC
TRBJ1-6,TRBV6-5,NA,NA,CASSYGGQGNSPLHF,TGTGCCAGCAGTTACGGGGGGCAGGGCAATTCACCCCTCCACTTT
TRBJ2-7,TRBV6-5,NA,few,CASSSGRVTSEQYF,TGTGCCAGCAGTTCGGGACGGGTTACCTCCGAGCAGTACTTC
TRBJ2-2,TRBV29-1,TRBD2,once,CSVGVGLAATGELFF,TGCAGCGTTGGGGTGGGACTAGCGGCCACCGGGGAGCTGTTTTTT
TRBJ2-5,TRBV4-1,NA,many,CASSQASTVGETQYF,TGCGCCAGCAGCCAAGCCTCAACGGTAGGAGAGACCCAGTACTTC
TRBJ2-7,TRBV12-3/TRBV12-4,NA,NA,CASRWVGAYEQYF,TGTGCCAGCCGGTGGGTCGGGGCCTACGAGCAGTACTTC
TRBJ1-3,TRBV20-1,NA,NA,CSAAIEGRSFSGNTIYF,TGCAGTGCTGCAATTGAGGGCCGCTCCTTCTCTGGAAACACCATATATTTT
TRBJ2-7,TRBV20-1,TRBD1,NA,CSSSGDRVHEQYF,TGCAGTTCCTCTGGGGACAGGGTCCACGAGCAGTACTTC
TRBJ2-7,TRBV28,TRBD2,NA,CAAQGLAGESGYF,TGTGCCGCCCAGGGACTAGCGGGAGAGTCGGGGTACTTC
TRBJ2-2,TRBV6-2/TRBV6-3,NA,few,CASRLDKIGTGELFF,TGTGCCAGCAGATTAGACAAGATAGGCACCGGGGAGCTGTTTTTT
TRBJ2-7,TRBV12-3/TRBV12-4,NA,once,CASSSQGRVYEQYF,TGTGCCAGCAGTTCCCAGGGTAGGGTCTACGAGCAGTACTTC
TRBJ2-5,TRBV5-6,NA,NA,CASSAWTAEQYF,TGTGCCAGCAGCGCCTGGACAGCAGAGCAGTACTTC
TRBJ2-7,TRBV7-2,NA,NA,CASSLAFDFGGAYEQYF,TGTGCCAGCAGCTTAGCGTTCGATTTTGGGGGAGCCTACGAGCAGTACTTC
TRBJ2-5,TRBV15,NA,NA,CATSRDPGYGEQYF,TGTGCCACCAGCAGGGACCCAGGGTATGGGGAGCAGTACTTC
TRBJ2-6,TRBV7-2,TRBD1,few,CASSLGQGSGANVLTF,TGTGCCAGCAGCCTGGGACAGGGAAGTGGGGCCAACGTCCTGACTTTC
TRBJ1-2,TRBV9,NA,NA,CASSARTSYGYTF,TGTGCCAGCAGCGCGAGGACAAGCTATGGCTACACCTTC
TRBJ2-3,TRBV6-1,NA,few,CASSEDSSTDTQYF,TGTGCCAGCAGTGAGGACAGTAGCACAGATACGCAGTATTTT
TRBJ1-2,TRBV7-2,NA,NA,CASSPPEGDGYTF,TGTGCCAGCAGCCCACCCGAGGGAGATGGCTACACCTTC
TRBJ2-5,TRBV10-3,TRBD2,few,CAISESGGGKTQYF,TGTGCCATCAGTGAGTCTGGCGGGGGGAAGACCCAGTACTTC
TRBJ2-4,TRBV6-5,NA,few,CASSLTAQAAKNIQYF,TGTGCCAGCAGTTTGACGGCTCAGGCGGCCAAAAACATTCAGTACTTC
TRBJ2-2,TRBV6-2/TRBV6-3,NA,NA,CASSKTRRSNTGELFF,TGTGCCAGCAGCAAAACACGCAGATCCAACACCGGGGAGCTGTTTTTT
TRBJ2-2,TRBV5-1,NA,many,CASSLGYGTGELFF,TGCGCCAGCAGCTTGGGGTACGGCACCGGGGAGCTGTTTTTT
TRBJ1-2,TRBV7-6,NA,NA,CASSLARGGNYGYTF,TGTGCCAGCAGCTTAGCACGGGGAGGGAACTATGGCTACACCTTC
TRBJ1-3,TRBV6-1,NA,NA,CASSEAPRGGTIYF,TGTGCCAGCAGTGAAGCGCCTCGGGGAGGCACCATATATTTT
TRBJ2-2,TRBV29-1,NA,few,CSVAVMNTGELFF,TGCAGCGTAGCCGTCATGAACACCGGGGAGCTGTTTTTT
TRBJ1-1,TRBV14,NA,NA,CASSQGGAGPTEAFF,TGTGCCAGCAGCCAAGGAGGTGCGGGGCCCACTGAAGCTTTCTTT
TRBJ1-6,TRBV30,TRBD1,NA,CAWSATGVGSPLHF,TGTGCCTGGAGTGCCACAGGGGTAGGTTCACCCCTCCACTTT